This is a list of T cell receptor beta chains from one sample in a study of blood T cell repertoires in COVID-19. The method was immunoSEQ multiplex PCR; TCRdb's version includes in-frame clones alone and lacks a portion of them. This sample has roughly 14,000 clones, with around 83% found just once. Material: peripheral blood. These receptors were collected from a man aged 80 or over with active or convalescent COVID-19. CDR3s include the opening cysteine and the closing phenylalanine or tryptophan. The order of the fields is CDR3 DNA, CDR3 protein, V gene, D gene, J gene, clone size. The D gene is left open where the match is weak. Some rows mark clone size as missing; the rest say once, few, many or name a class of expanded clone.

TGTGCCTGGAGATCCCCAGGGCCCAACTATGGCTACACCTTC,CAWRSPGPNYGYTF,TRBV30,NA,TRBJ1-2,NA
TGTGCCAGCAGCCGCGGACGGGAAGGGAAGCAGTACTTC,CASSRGREGKQYF,TRBV14,NA,TRBJ2-7,NA
TGCAGCGTTGATCAGAATTCGAACACCGGGGAGCTGTTTTTT,CSVDQNSNTGELFF,TRBV29-1,NA,TRBJ2-2,once
TGCAGCGCCGGACAGGGGCTCTATGGCTACACCTTC,CSAGQGLYGYTF,TRBV29-1,TRBD1,TRBJ1-2,NA
TGTGCCAGCAGCTTAGCCAGGGTGGGGGGTGAAGCTTTCTTT,CASSLARVGGEAFF,TRBV7-2,NA,TRBJ1-1,NA
TGTGCCAGCAGTGAAACCCGGCGGGACTATGGCTACACCTTC,CASSETRRDYGYTF,TRBV25-1,NA,TRBJ1-2,NA
TGCAGCGGGCAGCAGGGGACAGCGCCCTATGGCTACACCTTC,CSGQQGTAPYGYTF,TRBV29-1,TRBD1,TRBJ1-2,NA
TGTGCCAGCAGCTTGTGGACAGGGGGCGTCTATGGCTACACCTTC,CASSLWTGGVYGYTF,TRBV5-8,TRBD1,TRBJ1-2,NA
TGCGCCAGCAGCTTGGGGGGTACAGGGGTCACTGAAGCTTTCTTT,CASSLGGTGVTEAFF,TRBV5-1,TRBD1,TRBJ1-1,NA
TGCGCCAGCAGCGGAGGACAGGGACTGGCAGACTCACCCCTCCACTTT,CASSGGQGLADSPLHF,TRBV5-1,TRBD1,TRBJ1-6,once
TGTGCCGTTGCCGGGACTAGAAGGGACAAAACAGATACGCAGTATTTT,CAVAGTRRDKTDTQYF,TRBV24-1,TRBD2,TRBJ2-3,NA
TGTGCCAGCAGTTACGGCAGGAGGCATGAAAAACTGTTTTTT,CASSYGRRHEKLFF,TRBV6-5,NA,TRBJ1-4,few
TGTGCCAGTAGCACAGGGGGGAGGAATGAGCAGTTCTTC,CASSTGGRNEQFF,TRBV19,TRBD1,TRBJ2-1,NA
TGTGCCAGCTCCGGGGGACAGGACTATGGCTACACCTTC,CASSGGQDYGYTF,TRBV18,TRBD1,TRBJ1-2,once
TGTGCCAGCAGTGTCCGACTAGCGGGGGGGGATGAGCAGTTCTTC,CASSVRLAGGDEQFF,TRBV2,TRBD2,TRBJ2-1,NA
TGTGCCAGCAGTTTAAGAGGCGGACTAGCGAGCTCCTACGAGCAGTACTTC,CASSLRGGLASSYEQYF,TRBV27,TRBD2,TRBJ2-7,NA
TGTGCCAGCAGTTTCCCGGGACAGGGTGGAGAGACCCAGTACTTC,CASSFPGQGGETQYF,TRBV28,TRBD1,TRBJ2-5,NA
TGTGCCAGCAGCGCGGGACTAGCGGGTGAGCAGTTCTTC,CASSAGLAGEQFF,TRBV9,TRBD2,TRBJ2-1,NA
TGTGCCAGCAGCTTAGCGTCGTCGGCTGAAGCTTTCTTT,CASSLASSAEAFF,TRBV7-9,NA,TRBJ1-1,few
TGTGCCAGCAGCGCCCCTAGCGGGGGGGCCGGGGAGACCCAGTACTTC,CASSAPSGGAGETQYF,TRBV7-2,TRBD2,TRBJ2-5,NA
TGTGCCAGCAGCCGTGGGAGGGACTATGGCTACACCTTC,CASSRGRDYGYTF,TRBV14,NA,TRBJ1-2,NA
TGTGCCAGCGGCCGGGGAGGGCCTGGAAACACCATATATTTT,CASGRGGPGNTIYF,TRBV27,NA,TRBJ1-3,NA
TGTGCCAGCACCCGACCCCCGGGACAGGGTCATATTAATGAAAAACTGTTTTTT,CASTRPPGQGHINEKLFF,TRBV6-4,TRBD1,TRBJ1-4,NA
TGTGCCAGCAGCTGGACTAGCGGGGGGCTCACAGATACGCAGTATTTT,CASSWTSGGLTDTQYF,TRBV9,TRBD2,TRBJ2-3,NA
TGTGCCAGCAGTGATTCGGTGGGCCGAAACACCGGGGAGCTGTTTTTT,CASSDSVGRNTGELFF,TRBV2,NA,TRBJ2-2,NA
TGTGCCAGCAGCAACAGGGTGCGGGCTTTCTTT,CASSNRVRAFF,TRBV7-9,NA,TRBJ1-1,NA
TGTGCCAGCAGCTTGGGAGGGGGGCTAAGTTCACCCCTCCACTTT,CASSLGGGLSSPLHF,TRBV7-9,NA,TRBJ1-6,NA
TGTGCCAGCAGCCAAGATATCTCGGGAGGGGAAAAACTGTTTTTT,CASSQDISGGEKLFF,TRBV3-1/TRBV3-2,NA,TRBJ1-4,NA
TGCGCCAGCAGCTACGCGGGTAGGGAGACCCAGTACTTC,CASSYAGRETQYF,TRBV5-1,NA,TRBJ2-5,once
TGTGCCAGCAGCCCACGGTCGGTGATGAACACTGAAGCTTTCTTT,CASSPRSVMNTEAFF,TRBV3-1/TRBV3-2,NA,TRBJ1-1,NA
TGCGCCAGCAGCCAAGATAGGGGGTACTCTGGAAACACCATATATTTT,CASSQDRGYSGNTIYF,TRBV4-3,NA,TRBJ1-3,NA
TGTGCCAGCAGCGCAGGGATCTCCGGGGAGACCCAGTACTTC,CASSAGISGETQYF,TRBV9,NA,TRBJ2-5,once
TGTGCCAGCAGTGTACAGCAGAACACCGGGGAGCTGTTTTTT,CASSVQQNTGELFF,TRBV2,NA,TRBJ2-2,NA
TGTGCCAGCAGCCCCAGGACTAGCGGGGGGCGCCATGAGCAGTTCTTC,CASSPRTSGGRHEQFF,TRBV7-3,TRBD2,TRBJ2-1,NA
TGTGCCAGCAGCTTATCCAGGGCAACCTACGAGCAGTACTTC,CASSLSRATYEQYF,TRBV7-2,NA,TRBJ2-7,NA
TGTGCCAGCAGCTCCGGGGGGCGCACAGATACGCAGTATTTT,CASSSGGRTDTQYF,TRBV7-2,NA,TRBJ2-3,NA
TGTGCCAGCAGTCCCTGGCAAACGAACACTGAAGCTTTCTTT,CASSPWQTNTEAFF,TRBV28,NA,TRBJ1-1,NA
TGTGCCAGCAGGCTAGCGGCGCTTATCGGGGAGCTGTTTTTT,CASRLAALIGELFF,TRBV27,TRBD2,TRBJ2-2,NA
TGTGCCAGCAGCTTAGCCTTACGCGGGGGGGCCTTTCTCTATGAGCAGTTCTTC,CASSLALRGGAFLYEQFF,TRBV11-1,TRBD2,TRBJ2-1,once
TGTGCCAGCAGTTCCTCAGACAGCCAACAAGAGACCCAGTACTTC,CASSSSDSQQETQYF,TRBV6-6,NA,TRBJ2-5,NA
TGTGCCAGCACCCTAGGGGGGACTATGAACACCGGGGAGCTGTTTTTT,CASTLGGTMNTGELFF,TRBV9,NA,TRBJ2-2,NA
TGTGCCAGCAGTGTCGGGGGGTCCGAGCAGTACTTC,CASSVGGSEQYF,TRBV2,TRBD2,TRBJ2-7,NA
TGTGCCATCAGGGGGGACATCGAAGAGACCCAGTACTTC,CAIRGDIEETQYF,TRBV10-3,NA,TRBJ2-5,NA
TGTGCCAGCAGCCACGCAAGGACAGGGGGTACCGGGGAGCTGTTTTTT,CASSHARTGGTGELFF,TRBV3-1/TRBV3-2,TRBD1,TRBJ2-2,once
TGTGCCGGTCAACAGGGGATGGCGGAAAAACTGTTTTTT,CAGQQGMAEKLFF,TRBV2,TRBD1,TRBJ1-4,NA
TGTGCCAGTAGTGCATACAGGGGAGTGAATGGCTACACCTTC,CASSAYRGVNGYTF,TRBV19,TRBD1,TRBJ1-2,once